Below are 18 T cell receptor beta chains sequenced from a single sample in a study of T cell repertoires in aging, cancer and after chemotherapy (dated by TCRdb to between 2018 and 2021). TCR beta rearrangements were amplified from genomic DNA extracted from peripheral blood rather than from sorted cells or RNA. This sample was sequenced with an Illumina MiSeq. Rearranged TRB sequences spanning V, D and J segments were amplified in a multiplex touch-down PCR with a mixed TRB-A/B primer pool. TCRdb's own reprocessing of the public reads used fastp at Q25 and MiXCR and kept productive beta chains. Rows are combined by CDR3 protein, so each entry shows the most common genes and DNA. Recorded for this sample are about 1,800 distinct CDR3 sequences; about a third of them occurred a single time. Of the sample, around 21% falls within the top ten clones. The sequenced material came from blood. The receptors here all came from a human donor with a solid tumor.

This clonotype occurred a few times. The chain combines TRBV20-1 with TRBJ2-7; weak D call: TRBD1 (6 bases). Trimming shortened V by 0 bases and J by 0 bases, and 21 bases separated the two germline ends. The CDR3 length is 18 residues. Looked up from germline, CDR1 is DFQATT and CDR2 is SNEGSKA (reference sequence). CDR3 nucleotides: TGCAGTGCTAGAGACGCCGCAACAGGGCCATCAGGCTCCTACGAGCAGTACGTC. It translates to CSARDAATGPSGSYEQYV.

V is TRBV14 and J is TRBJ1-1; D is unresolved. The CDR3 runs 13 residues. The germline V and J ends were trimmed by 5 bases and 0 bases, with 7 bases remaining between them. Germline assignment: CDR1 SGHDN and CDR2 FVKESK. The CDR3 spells CASSFGLNTEAFF. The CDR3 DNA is TGTGCCAGCAGCTTTGGACTGAACACTGAAGCTTTCTTT.

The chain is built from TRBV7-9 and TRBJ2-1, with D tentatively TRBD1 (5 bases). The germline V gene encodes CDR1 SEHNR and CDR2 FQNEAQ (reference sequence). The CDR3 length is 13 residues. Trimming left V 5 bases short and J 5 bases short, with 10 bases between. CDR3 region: CASSPTEDNEQFF. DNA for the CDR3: TGTGCCAGCAGCCCGACAGAGGACAATGAGCAGTTCTTC.

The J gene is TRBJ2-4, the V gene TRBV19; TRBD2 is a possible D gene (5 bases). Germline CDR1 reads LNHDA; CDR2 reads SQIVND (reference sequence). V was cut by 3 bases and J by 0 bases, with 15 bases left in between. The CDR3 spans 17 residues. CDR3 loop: CASSMPSTNLAKNIQYF. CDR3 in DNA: TGTGCCAGTAGTATGCCGTCGACTAACCTAGCCAAAAACATTCAGTACTTC.

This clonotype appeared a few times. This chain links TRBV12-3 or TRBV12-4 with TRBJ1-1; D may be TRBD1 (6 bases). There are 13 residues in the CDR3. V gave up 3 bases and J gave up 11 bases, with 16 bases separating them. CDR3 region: CASSFQAGVRAFF. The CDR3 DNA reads TGTGCCAGCAGTTTCCAGGCAGGGGTAAGGGCTTTCTTT.

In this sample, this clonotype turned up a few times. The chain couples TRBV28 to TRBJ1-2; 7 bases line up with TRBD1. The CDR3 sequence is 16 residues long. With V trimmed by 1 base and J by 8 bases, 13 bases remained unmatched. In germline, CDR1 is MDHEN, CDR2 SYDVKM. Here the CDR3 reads CASSLSPGQTYIGYTF. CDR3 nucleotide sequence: TGTGCCAGCAGTTTATCGCCGGGACAGACTTATATCGGCTACACCTTC.

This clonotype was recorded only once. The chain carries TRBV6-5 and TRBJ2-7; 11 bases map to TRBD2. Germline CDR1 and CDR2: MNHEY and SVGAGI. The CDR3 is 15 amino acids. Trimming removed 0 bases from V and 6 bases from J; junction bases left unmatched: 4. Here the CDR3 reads CASSYSKLAGAEQYF. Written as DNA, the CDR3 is TGTGCCAGCAGTTACTCGAAACTAGCGGGAGCCGAGCAGTACTTC.

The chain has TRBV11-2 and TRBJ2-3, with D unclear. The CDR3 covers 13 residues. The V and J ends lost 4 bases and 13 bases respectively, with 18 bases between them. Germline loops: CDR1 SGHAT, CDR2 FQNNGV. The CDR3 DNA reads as TGTGCCAGCAGCTCCGAACGGCAGCCCGAGGAGTATTTT. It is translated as CASSSERQPEEYF.

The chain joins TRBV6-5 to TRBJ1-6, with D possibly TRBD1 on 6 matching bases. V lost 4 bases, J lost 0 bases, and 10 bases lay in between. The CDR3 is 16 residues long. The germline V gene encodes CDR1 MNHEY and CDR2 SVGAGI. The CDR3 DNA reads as TGTGCCAGCAGTTTGGGGGCGAGCTCCTATAATTCACCCCTCCACTTT. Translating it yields CASSLGASSYNSPLHF.

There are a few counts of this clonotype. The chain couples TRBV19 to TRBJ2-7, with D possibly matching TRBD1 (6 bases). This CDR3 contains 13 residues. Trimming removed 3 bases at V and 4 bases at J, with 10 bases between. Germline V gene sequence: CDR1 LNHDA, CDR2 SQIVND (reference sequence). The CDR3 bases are TGTGCCAGTAGTATTGGCAGGGGTTACGAGCAGTACTTC. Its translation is CASSIGRGYEQYF.

CDR3 residues: CASTYTSRGLRFGNTIYF. CDR3 nucleotides: TGTGCCAGTACCTACACGAGCCGGGGGCTAAGATTTGGAAACACCATATATTTT. The chain employs TRBV19 and TRBJ1-3; D may be TRBD1 (6 bases). From germline, CDR1 is LNHDA and CDR2 SQIVND (reference sequence). This CDR3 contains 18 residues. V was trimmed by 7 bases and J by 3 bases, leaving 25 bases between them.

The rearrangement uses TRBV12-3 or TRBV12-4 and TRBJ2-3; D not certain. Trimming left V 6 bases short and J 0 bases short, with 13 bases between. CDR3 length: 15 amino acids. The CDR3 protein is CASSLDSFSTDTQYF. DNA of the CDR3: TGTGCCAGCAGCCTCGATAGCTTTAGCACAGATACGCAGTATTTT.

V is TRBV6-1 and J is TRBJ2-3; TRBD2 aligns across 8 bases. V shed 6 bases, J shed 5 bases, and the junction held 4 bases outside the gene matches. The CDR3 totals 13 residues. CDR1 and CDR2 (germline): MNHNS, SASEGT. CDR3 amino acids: CASSRGGQDTQYF. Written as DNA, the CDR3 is TGTGCCAGCAGCCGGGGGGGGCAAGATACGCAGTATTTT.

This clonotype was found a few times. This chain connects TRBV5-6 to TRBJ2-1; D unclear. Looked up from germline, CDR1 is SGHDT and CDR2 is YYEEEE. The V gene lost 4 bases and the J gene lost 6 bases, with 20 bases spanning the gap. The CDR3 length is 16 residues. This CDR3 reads CASSPSSQGPFNEQFF. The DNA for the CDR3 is TGTGCCAGCAGCCCGTCATCACAAGGACCCTTCAATGAGCAGTTCTTC.

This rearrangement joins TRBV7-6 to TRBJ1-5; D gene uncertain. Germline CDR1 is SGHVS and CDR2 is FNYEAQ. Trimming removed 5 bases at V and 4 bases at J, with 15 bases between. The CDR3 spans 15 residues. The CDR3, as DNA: TGTGCCAGCAGCCTGTCTCATGCGGGAAATCAGCCCCAGCATTTT. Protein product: CASSLSHAGNQPQHF.

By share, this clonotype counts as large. CDR3 sequence (DNA): TGCAGCGTAGGTAGACAGACCGGACAGTTCTTC. This codes for CSVGRQTGQFF. V usage is TRBV29-1 and J usage is TRBJ2-1, with D possibly TRBD1 on 5 matching bases. The CDR3 consists of 11 residues. The V end was cut by 6 bases, the J end by 13 bases, with 16 bases between. Germline V gives CDR1 SQVTM, CDR2 ANQGSEA.

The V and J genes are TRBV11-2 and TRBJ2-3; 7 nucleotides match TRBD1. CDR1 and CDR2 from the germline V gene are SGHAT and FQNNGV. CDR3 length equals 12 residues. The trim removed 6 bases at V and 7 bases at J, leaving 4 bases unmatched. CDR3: CASRHRGNTQYF. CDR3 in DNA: TGTGCCAGCAGACACAGGGGAAATACGCAGTATTTT. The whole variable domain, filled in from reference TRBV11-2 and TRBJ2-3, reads EAGVAQSPRYKIIEKRQSVAFWCNPISGHATLYWYQQILGQGPKLLIQFQNNGVVDDSQLPKDRFSAERLKGVDSTLKIQPAKLEDSAVYLCASRHRGNTQYFGPGTRLTVL.

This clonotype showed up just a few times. CDR3 in DNA: TGTGCCGCGAGGGGGATGGCCTACGAGCAGTACTTC. Its protein product is CAARGMAYEQYF. The chain carries TRBV10-3 and TRBJ2-7, with D possibly matching TRBD1 (6 bases). Germline V gene data show CDR1 as ENHRY and CDR2 as SYGVKD. Trimming stripped 11 bases from V and 2 bases from J, with 13 bases between. This CDR3 spans 12 amino acids.